Listed below are T cell receptor beta chains from one sample, sequenced in a study of blood T cell repertoires in COVID-19. TCRdb's copy holds only in-frame clones and misses some; the assay was immunoSEQ multiplex PCR. The repertoire holds around 250,000 clones, with around four fifths as singletons. The sequenced material came from peripheral blood. The source of these receptors is a man aged 40-50 years with active or convalescent COVID-19. The conserved cysteine and the conserved F or W are not part of the CDR3 here. Fields, in order: J gene, clone size, CDR3 length, V gene, CDR3 protein. Size tells how often a clone was seen (once, few, many) or the class of an expanded clone, and some rows leave it out.

TRBJ2-3	-	20	TRBV18	ATLTGTSGTDRGPYVADTQY
TRBJ2-3	-	14	TRBV25-1	ASSERLGQSTDTQY
TRBJ2-3	-	14	TRBV18	ASSPPTSGSTDTQY
TRBJ1-3	-	16	TRBV7-8	ASSFTRFMPLSGNTIY
TRBJ2-7	-	10	TRBV25-1	ASSGQGYEQY
TRBJ2-1	-	11	TRBV25-1	ATRDRSFDEQF
TRBJ1-6	-	12	TRBV9	ASKEGAENSPLH
TRBJ1-4	-	13	TRBV28	ASSLSDRGRGKLF
TRBJ2-1	-	11	TRBV4-3	ASSQLTSSEQF
TRBJ2-2	-	15	TRBV5-1	ASSQTTGGVGTGELF
TRBJ1-1	-	14	TRBV5-1	ASRLGTGSKNTEAF
TRBJ2-1	once	15	TRBV18	ASSARKLAGVMNEQF
TRBJ2-7	-	16	TRBV4-1	ASSQPDILSGRGQRQY
TRBJ1-1	-	13	TRBV27	ASSSWTGRLTEAF
TRBJ1-1	-	12	TRBV7-9	ASSLQEESTEAF
TRBJ1-4	-	14	TRBV5-5	ASSLKTGLTAEKLF
TRBJ1-1	-	14	TRBV3-1/TRBV3-2	ASSQDGQGLATEAF
TRBJ1-2	-	13	TRBV27	ASSLGQGSFWGYT
TRBJ1-5	-	13	TRBV6-5	ASRGYGTANQPQH
TRBJ1-6	few	15	TRBV3-1/TRBV3-2	ASSQAPGRGLGSPLH
TRBJ2-3	-	10	TRBV5-4	ASSLDINTQY
TRBJ2-7	-	11	TRBV28	ASVGQSPYEQY
TRBJ1-5	-	12	TRBV24-1	ATSDLYSNQPQH
TRBJ2-5	-	14	TRBV7-2	ASSSLAGAHRETQY
TRBJ1-6	-	15	TRBV9	ASSATGGTSYNSPLH
TRBJ1-3	-	13	TRBV6-5	ASSYQGSSGNTIY
TRBJ2-7	-	12	TRBV10-2	ASSEQASSYEQY
TRBJ1-5	-	13	TRBV19	ASSKGQGANQPQH
TRBJ1-6	-	10	TRBV10-3	AIQGSGSPLH
TRBJ2-1	-	12	TRBV30	AWSQIKGGGEQF
TRBJ2-7	-	12	TRBV3-1/TRBV3-2	ASSQETGPKEQY
TRBJ1-1	few	10	TRBV7-9	ATESQAREAF
TRBJ1-1	-	13	TRBV3-1/TRBV3-2	ASRQQGATNTEAF
TRBJ1-1	-	13	TRBV9	ASSAWDTTNTEAF
TRBJ1-1	-	12	TRBV6-6	ASSYQTVNTEAF
TRBJ1-3	few	13	TRBV6-5	ASSYGTPGGNTIY